This entry lists 18 T cell receptor beta chains sequenced from one sample in a study of T-cell memory formation after mild COVID-19. Each CDR3 protein is one row after TCRdb ran MiXCR on the 5' RACE reads. The table has around 180,000 distinct CDR3 sequences, approximately 17% seen once. The sequencing sample was made of PBMCs or a T cell subset sorted from them (not recorded which). Source of these receptors: a young man who had mild COVID-19 (a few samples of this study predate the infection). Cell type and time point are not known.

This clonotype was counted between two and nine times. The rearrangement links TRBV7-2 to TRBJ2-1; D might be TRBD1 or TRBD2, each matching 7 bases. Germline V CDR1 and CDR2: SGHTA, FQGNSA. CDR3 length: 15 residues. Trimming cost V 4 bases and J 6 bases, with 16 bases left between them. This CDR3 reads CASSSQGGGFNEQFF. CDR3 nucleotide sequence: TGTGCCAGCAGCTCCCAGGGGGGGGGATTCAATGAGCAGTTCTTC.

This clonotype turned up a few times. The CDR3 reads CASTQGPGEAFF. CDR3 nucleotide sequence: TGTGCCAGCACTCAAGGACCGGGTGAAGCTTTCTTT. This chain links TRBV12-3 or TRBV12-4 with TRBJ1-1; D is uncertain. This CDR3 has 12 amino acids. Trimming stripped 7 bases from V and 7 bases from J, with 13 bases between.

This clonotype showed up just a few times. The J gene is TRBJ2-1, the V gene TRBV7-9, with 13 bases matching TRBD2. Germline loops: CDR1 SEHNR, CDR2 FQNEAQ (reference sequence). Trimming removed 2 bases from V and 5 bases from J; junction bases left unmatched: 0. The CDR3 length is 15 residues. The CDR3 sequence: CASSLTSGGDNEQFF. CDR3 bases: TGTGCCAGCAGCTTAACTAGCGGGGGGGACAATGAGCAGTTCTTC.

The table lists this clonotype with a few counts. This rearrangement joins TRBV12-3 or TRBV12-4 to TRBJ1-4; TRBD1 might be the D (6 bases). The ends were cut back, 3 bases at V and 8 bases at J, with 16 bases in the middle. The CDR3 has 15 residues. CDR3 sequence reads: CASSFEWTAREKLFF. CDR3 nucleotide sequence: TGTGCCAGCAGTTTCGAGTGGACAGCCCGCGAAAAACTGTTTTTT.

The chain recombines TRBV20-1 with TRBJ2-7; D remains ambiguous. Germline CDR1 and CDR2: DFQATT and SNEGSKA (reference sequence). The CDR3 contains 12 residues. Trimming took off 1 base at V and 1 base at J, with 5 bases between the two ends. The CDR3 spells CSARGSSYEQYV. CDR3 nucleotide sequence: TGCAGTGCTAGAGGGTCTTCCTACGAGCAGTACGTC.

This clonotype was seen only a few times. The rearrangement joins TRBV25-1 to TRBJ2-3; D is perhaps TRBD1 or TRBD2 (6 bases each). CDR1 is MGHDK and CDR2 is SYGVNS in the germline V gene. V lost 4 bases and J lost 4, with 9 bases in between. There are 13 residues in the CDR3. The CDR3 nucleotides read TGTGCCAGCAGTGTCGGGGGCTCAGATACGCAGTATTTT. It encodes CASSVGGSDTQYF.

This clonotype was detected only a few times. Written as DNA, the CDR3 is TGCAGCGTTACACAGGGGATGAACACTGAAGCTTTCTTT. This sequence encodes CSVTQGMNTEAFF. The chain carries TRBV29-1 and TRBJ1-1, with 7 bases fitting TRBD1. From germline, CDR1 is SQVTM and CDR2 ANQGSEA. The CDR3 has 13 amino acids. Trimming cost V 5 bases and J 0 bases; bases outside gene matches: 3.

This clonotype turned up a few times. V gene TRBV5-1 combines with J gene TRBJ1-6; no clear D. The CDR3 totals 13 residues. Germline-derived CDR1 and CDR2 are SGHRS and YFSETQ. The V gene lost 4 bases and the J gene lost 8 bases, with 10 bases spanning the gap. The CDR3 loop is CASSPDWDSPLHF. For the CDR3, the DNA is TGCGCCAGCAGCCCCGACTGGGATTCACCCCTCCACTTT.

V is TRBV19 and J is TRBJ1-1; the D is unclear. The germline V gene encodes CDR1 LNHDA and CDR2 SQIVND (reference sequence). There are 13 residues in the CDR3. V was cut by 7 bases and J by 4 bases, with 13 bases left in between. CDR3 sequence (DNA): TGTGCCAGTATGTTCGACGCCAGCACTGAAGCTTTCTTT. Its translation: CASMFDASTEAFF.

This chain connects TRBV2 to TRBJ1-5, with D unclear. The CDR3 consists of 14 residues. From germline, CDR1 is SNHLY and CDR2 FYNNEI. Trimming removed 7 bases at V and 0 bases at J, with 10 bases between. CDR3 loop: CASKPIDSNQPQHF. The CDR3 nucleotides are TGTGCCAGCAAACCAATCGATAGCAATCAGCCCCAGCATTTT.

This rearrangement joins TRBV15 to TRBJ2-3; 7 bases agree with TRBD2. The CDR3 consists of 16 residues. From germline, CDR1 is LNHNV and CDR2 YYDKDF (reference sequence). Unmatched junction bases numbered 6, after V lost 0 bases and J lost 3 bases. The CDR3 bases are TGTGCCACCAGCAGAGATGGGTGGGAGGGGACAGATACGCAGTATTTT. Translation gives CATSRDGWEGTDTQYF.

This clonotype was observed a handful of times. The J gene is TRBJ1-6, the V gene TRBV5-1; D is perhaps TRBD1 (5 bases). Germline V gives CDR1 SGHRS, CDR2 YFSETQ. The CDR3 spans 15 residues. V lost 0 bases and J 9 bases, leaving 13 bases between the germline ends. The DNA for the CDR3 is TGCGCCAGCAGCTTGGCAGGACACCTTTCTTCACCCCTCCACTTT. It codes for CASSLAGHLSSPLHF. The full variable domain, rest sourced from reference TRBV5-1 and TRBJ1-6, is KAGVTQTPRYLIKTRGQQVTLSCSPISGHRSVSWYQQTPGQGLQFLFEYFSETQRNKGNFPGRFSGRQFSNSRSEMNVSTLELGDSALYLCASSLAGHLSSPLHFGNGTRLTVT.

This clonotype has a handful of counts. For the CDR3, the DNA is TGCGCCAGCAGCCAAACCAGCGGGGGGCCGAATGAGCAGTTCTTC. Amino acids: CASSQTSGGPNEQFF. The chain employs TRBV4-1 and TRBJ2-1; 9 nucleotides align to TRBD2. The J segment lost 7 bases and the V segment lost 2 bases, leaving 6 bases of the junction unmatched. The germline gives CDR1 MGHRA, CDR2 YSYEKL. This CDR3 is built from 15 residues.

A few counts support this clonotype. V is TRBV11-1 and J is TRBJ1-1; D gene unclear. V lost 3 bases and J lost 0, with 8 bases in between. The germline V gene encodes CDR1 SGHAT and CDR2 FQDESV (reference sequence). The CDR3 spans 14 residues. For the CDR3, the DNA is TGTGCCAGCAGCTTTGGGATTATGAACACTGAAGCTTTCTTT. Amino acid sequence: CASSFGIMNTEAFF.

This clonotype has just a few counts. CDR3 loop: CAVARDRDNQPQHF. The CDR3 nucleotides read TGTGCCGTGGCCCGGGACAGGGACAATCAGCCCCAGCATTTT. This chain links TRBV10-3 with TRBJ1-5, with 9 bases fitting TRBD1. J gave up 3 bases and V 11 bases, and 8 bases lay outside the gene matches. Germline assignment: CDR1 ENHRY and CDR2 SYGVKD. This CDR3 is 14 amino acids long.

V gene TRBV18 combines with J gene TRBJ2-2; D not resolved. From germline, CDR1 is KGHSH and CDR2 LQKENI. Trimming took off 4 bases at V and 6 bases at J, with 9 bases between the two ends. This CDR3 is built from 13 residues. The CDR3 nucleotides read TGTGCCAGCTCACAACGGCCAGCCGGGGAGCTGTTTTTT. This translates into CASSQRPAGELFF.

The CDR3 loop is CAVGRRETQYF. In nucleotides, the CDR3 is TGTGCGGTGGGCAGGAGAGAGACCCAGTACTTC. This chain uses TRBV7-7 with TRBJ2-5; D not resolved. Germline V gene lookup returns CDR1 SSHAT and CDR2 FNYEAQ (reference sequence). CDR3 length equals 11 residues.

This clonotype was picked up a small number of times. V is TRBV6-5 and J is TRBJ1-2; D perhaps matches TRBD1 (6 bases). The CDR3 is made up of 14 amino acids. The germline V gene has CDR1 MNHEY and CDR2 SVGAGI. The V end was cut by 6 bases, the J end by 4 bases, with 15 bases between. DNA for the CDR3: TGTGCCAGCAGGAAGGACAGAAACTCCTATGGCTACACCTTC. Protein: CASRKDRNSYGYTF.